These T cell receptor beta chains were read from a single sample in a study of CD8+ T cells in alopecia areata. Libraries were prepared by immunoSEQ multiplex PCR; TCRdb keeps only in-frame clonotypes and omits some of them. The sample has about 88,000 clones, 44% seen once. Sequencing was performed on CD8+ T cells sorted from blood, taken at week 24, from a patient treated with tofacitinib. These TCRs come from a human donor with alopecia areata. Each CDR3 is given with its conserved first and last residue. D genes are given only for firm matches. Clone size is not always given. Where it is, it says once, few, many or a class for expanded clones.

clone_size	v_call	d_call	j_call	cdr3_nt	cdr3_aa
few	TRBV7-9	TRBD1	TRBJ2-7	TGTGCCAGCAGTTTTCCGGGACAGGGGGTCTACGAGCAGTACTTC	CASSFPGQGVYEQYF
few	TRBV7-9	.	TRBJ1-5	TGTGCCAGCAGCTTAGAAGGTCAGCCCCAGCATTTT	CASSLEGQPQHF
.	TRBV5-1	TRBD2	TRBJ2-5	TGCGCCAGCAGCCAACTGGGGGGGCAAGAGACCCAGTACTTC	CASSQLGGQETQYF
.	TRBV4-1	.	TRBJ2-7	TGCGCCAGCAGCCAAGTTGTGACTTCGACCTACGAGCAGTACTTC	CASSQVVTSTYEQYF
few	TRBV29-1	.	TRBJ2-2	TGCAGCGTTGAAGGTGGGGTCGACACCGGGGAGCTGTTTTTT	CSVEGGVDTGELFF
few	TRBV29-1	TRBD1	TRBJ2-7	TGCAGCGTTGAGGGGGACAGGGGGCCGTACGAGCAGTACTTC	CSVEGDRGPYEQYF
.	TRBV19	TRBD2	TRBJ2-3	TGTGCCAGTAGTTCCCCCCTTTTGGGGCTAGCGGGAGAAGGAACAGATACGCAGTATTTT	CASSSPLLGLAGEGTDTQYF
few	TRBV7-9	TRBD2	TRBJ2-7	TGTGCCAGCAGCTTAGGTGAAGCGGGAGGGCTATTCTCCTACGAGCAGTACTTC	CASSLGEAGGLFSYEQYF
.	TRBV28	.	TRBJ1-1	TGTGCCAGCAGATATAACAGGGAACGGAACACTGAAGCTTTCTTT	CASRYNRERNTEAFF
few	TRBV29-1	.	TRBJ1-1	TGCAGCGTCGTCTATGACACTGAAGCTTTCTTT	CSVVYDTEAFF
few	TRBV30	.	TRBJ2-1	TGTGCCTGGGCGGGGAGCTCCTACAATGAGCAGTTCTTC	CAWAGSSYNEQFF
.	TRBV7-8	.	TRBJ2-1	TGTGCCAGCAGCTTATCGACTTTTGGTGAGCAGTTCTTC	CASSLSTFGEQFF
few	TRBV29-1	TRBD1	TRBJ2-7	TGCAGCGTCGCCTGGGGACAGGGGACCTACGAGCAGTACTTC	CSVAWGQGTYEQYF
once	TRBV30	.	TRBJ2-5	TGTGCCTGGAGGGGCGCCGGAGGGAGCCAGTACTTC	CAWRGAGGSQYF
.	TRBV27	TRBD1	TRBJ2-5	TGTGCCAACCTAAACAGGGGGCAAGAGACCCAGTACTTC	CANLNRGQETQYF
.	TRBV4-1	.	TRBJ2-3	TGCGCCAGTGCTCAGACAGATACGCAGTATTTT	CASAQTDTQYF
.	TRBV14	.	TRBJ1-1	TGTGCCAGCAGCAACCGACAGATTCTATTTTCTGAAGCTTTCTTT	CASSNRQILFSEAFF
.	TRBV15	.	TRBJ1-2	TGTGCCACCAGCACAGTGCGCGGACGGGGCAACAGAGATGGCTACACCTTC	CATSTVRGRGNRDGYTF
few	TRBV7-2	.	TRBJ2-1	TGTGCCAGCAGCTTAGCGCGCAATGAGCAGTTCTTC	CASSLARNEQFF
.	TRBV11-2	TRBD1	TRBJ2-7	TGTGCCAGCAGCTTAGGGACAGGGTGGCACGAGCAGTACTTC	CASSLGTGWHEQYF
.	TRBV7-8	.	TRBJ2-5	TGTGCCAGCAGCTTATTAGTCCGCGGGAAAGAGACCCAGTACTTC	CASSLLVRGKETQYF
few	TRBV29-1	.	TRBJ1-2	TGCAGCGCCATCCGGGGTAATGGCTACACCTTC	CSAIRGNGYTF
.	TRBV27	.	TRBJ1-2	TGTGCCAGCAGTCCGGGGGTCCTTTATGGCTACACCTTC	CASSPGVLYGYTF
.	TRBV29-1	TRBD1	TRBJ1-1	TGCAGCGTTGCCTCCGGACAGGGGTTGGGTATATGGGACACTGAAGCTTTCTTT	CSVASGQGLGIWDTEAFF
.	TRBV7-2	.	TRBJ1-4	TGTGCCAGCAGCTTAATTCTCGGCAGGTCGAATGAAAAACTGTTTTTT	CASSLILGRSNEKLFF
.	TRBV6-6	TRBD1	TRBJ2-7	TGTGCCAGCAGTTACTCGAGTCCGGGACAGGGGAACGAGCAGTACTTC	CASSYSSPGQGNEQYF
.	TRBV4-1	.	TRBJ2-7	TGCGCCAGCAGCCAAGATAGGACAGTAGTCTACGAGCAGTACTTC	CASSQDRTVVYEQYF
few	TRBV6-6	TRBD1	TRBJ2-7	TGTGCCAGCAGTGAGATTGGACAGGGGACCTACGAGCAGTACTTC	CASSEIGQGTYEQYF
.	TRBV29-1	TRBD2	TRBJ2-3	TGCAGCGTTGGGGGATTGCGGGAGGGCCCCTTCGGAGGCACAGATACGCAGTATTTT	CSVGGLREGPFGGTDTQYF
once	TRBV5-1	.	TRBJ1-1	TGCGCCAGCAGCCCCCTAGACAGCATGAACACTGAAGCTTTCTTT	CASSPLDSMNTEAFF
few	TRBV18	.	TRBJ2-1	TGTGCCAGCTCACCACGAGACGTGCTCTCCTACAATGAGCAGTTCTTC	CASSPRDVLSYNEQFF
.	TRBV29-1	TRBD1	TRBJ2-1	TGCAGCGTTGGGGATTGGGGGACAGGGCCTTACAATGAGCAGTTCTTC	CSVGDWGTGPYNEQFF
.	TRBV28	TRBD2	TRBJ2-1	TGTGCCAGCAGTACCGGGACTATTAGGTTCTTC	CASSTGTIRFF
.	TRBV11-2	.	TRBJ2-7	TGTGCCAGCAGTACGGGACCCATGGCCGAGCAGTACTTC	CASSTGPMAEQYF
.	TRBV7-2	TRBD2	TRBJ2-1	TGTGCCAGCAGCTCCGTCCCCAGCGGGAGTTTCTACAATGAGCAGTTCTTC	CASSSVPSGSFYNEQFF
.	TRBV7-9	.	TRBJ2-2	TGTGCCAGCAGCTTAGTGACCGGGGAGCTGTTTTTT	CASSLVTGELFF
many	TRBV2	.	TRBJ2-3	TGTGCCAGCAGTGAAGCGGGCGGGGATACGCAGTATTTT	CASSEAGGDTQYF
.	TRBV7-9	.	TRBJ2-1	TGTGCCAGCAGCTTAGATGTGGGGTACAATGAGCAGTTCTTC	CASSLDVGYNEQFF
.	TRBV4-1	.	TRBJ2-7	TGCGCCAGCAGCCAAATGCATAACTACGAGCAGTACTTC	CASSQMHNYEQYF
.	TRBV19	TRBD2	TRBJ2-5	TGTGCCAGTAGTATAGTGCTAGCGGGAGGGCCAGGGGAGACCCAGTACTTC	CASSIVLAGGPGETQYF
few	TRBV29-1	TRBD2	TRBJ2-4	TGCAGCGTTGTGGGAGGGGTAGGCATTCAGTACTTC	CSVVGGVGIQYF
few	TRBV27	.	TRBJ2-5	TGTGCCAGCAGTTTCTCGACTAGGGCGACCCAGTACTTC	CASSFSTRATQYF
.	TRBV7-9	TRBD2	TRBJ2-7	TGTGCCAGCAGCTCGGGAGGAGACTACTACGAGCAGTACTTC	CASSSGGDYYEQYF
once	TRBV6-5	.	TRBJ2-5	TGTGCCAGCAGTGTCGACGGAGAGACCCAGTACTTC	CASSVDGETQYF
.	TRBV5-1	.	TRBJ2-3	TGCGCCAGCAGCTTGGATCGGGACGGAAGCACAGATACGCAGTATTTT	CASSLDRDGSTDTQYF
.	TRBV9	.	TRBJ2-7	TGTGCCTGTCTCGACCTGTACGAGCAGTACTTC	CACLDLYEQYF
.	TRBV7-3	TRBD2	TRBJ2-2	TGTGCCAGCAGCTTAATCCCTAGCGGGAGACCCGCTAACACCGGGGAGCTGTTTTTT	CASSLIPSGRPANTGELFF
few	TRBV4-2	.	TRBJ2-5	TGTGCCAGCAGCCAAGAGAATAGGCCCCAAGAGACCCAGTACTTC	CASSQENRPQETQYF
.	TRBV5-1	TRBD2	TRBJ2-7	TGCGCCAGCAGCGAGGGGACTAGCGGCTACGAGCAGTACTTC	CASSEGTSGYEQYF
few	TRBV11-2	.	TRBJ2-2	TGTGCCAGCAGCTTAGACCAAACACAGAGGAACACCGGGGAGCTGTTTTTT	CASSLDQTQRNTGELFF
few	TRBV4-1	TRBD1	TRBJ2-5	TGCGCCAGCAGCTCCCGGGACAGCTGGGAGACCCAGTACTTC	CASSSRDSWETQYF
.	TRBV9	.	TRBJ2-3	TGTGCCAGCAGCGACGGGTCAGACACAGATACGCAGTATTTT	CASSDGSDTDTQYF
.	TRBV29-1	.	TRBJ2-5	TGCAGCGTTGAAGCAAGGGCGCAGGGGACTTTGGAGACCCAGTACTTC	CSVEARAQGTLETQYF
few	TRBV29-1	TRBD2	TRBJ2-7	TGCAGCGTTACCGGGACTAGCGATGGCGAGCAGTACTTC	CSVTGTSDGEQYF
once	TRBV7-9	.	TRBJ2-7	TGTGCCAGCAGCCCCGTTGGTGGGGGGCCTGAGGTGGAGCAGTACTTC	CASSPVGGGPEVEQYF
.	TRBV7-3	.	TRBJ1-1	TGTGCCAGCAGCCTCACAGATAACACTGAAGCTTTCTTT	CASSLTDNTEAFF
few	TRBV7-6	.	TRBJ2-2	TGTGCCAGCAGCTTTAATCGGGCGCCCGGGGAGCTGTTTTTT	CASSFNRAPGELFF
once	TRBV11-2	.	TRBJ2-1	TGTGCCAGCAGCTTAGTCCGAGGTGAGCAGTTCTTC	CASSLVRGEQFF
few	TRBV2	.	TRBJ2-4	TGTGCCAGCAGAAGGCGGGATCCCAAAAACATTCAGTACTTC	CASRRRDPKNIQYF